A selection of T cell receptor beta chains follows, all from one sample in a study of blood T cell repertoires in COVID-19. Profiling relied on immunoSEQ multiplex PCR, and the TCRdb table lists in-frame clones only, not all of them. The sample includes 150,000 to 200,000 clones, 75% to 90% of them seen just once. Source material: peripheral blood. The receptors were sampled from a woman between 70 and 85 years old with COVID-19, enrolled during active disease. Each CDR3 is given with its conserved first and last residue. Fields, in order: CDR3 protein, J gene, V gene.

CDR3: CATSDGLAGGSRTDTQYF; J: TRBJ2-3; V: TRBV24-1
CDR3: CASSLQGTGGTEAFF; J: TRBJ1-1; V: TRBV6-6
CDR3: CASSLRTNTGELFF; J: TRBJ2-2; V: TRBV5-1
CDR3: CASRPPSGTAEKNIQYF; J: TRBJ2-4; V: TRBV19
CDR3: CASSLGTANTGELFF; J: TRBJ2-2; V: TRBV5-5
CDR3: CASSQGALPSSYEQYF; J: TRBJ2-7; V: TRBV3-1/TRBV3-2
CDR3: CATSDYRDLQETQYF; J: TRBJ2-5; V: TRBV24-1
CDR3: CASSSRDSSYEQYF; J: TRBJ2-7; V: TRBV2
CDR3: CASSYGGQVRDEQYF; J: TRBJ2-7; V: TRBV6-6
CDR3: CATSDARGSSYNEQFF; J: TRBJ2-1; V: TRBV24-1
CDR3: CASSPTATNEKLFF; J: TRBJ1-4; V: TRBV2
CDR3: CASSSGLAGGYQSTDTQYF; J: TRBJ2-3; V: TRBV27
CDR3: CASSLGQGITEAFF; J: TRBJ1-1; V: TRBV18
CDR3: CASSLGTGDNYGYTF; J: TRBJ1-2; V: TRBV18
CDR3: CASTPPGASYEQYF; J: TRBJ2-7; V: TRBV6-2/TRBV6-3
CDR3: CASRGGASYNEQFF; J: TRBJ2-1; V: TRBV4-1
CDR3: CRAGDPYEQYF; J: TRBJ2-7; V: TRBV20-1
CDR3: CASSPTRGYDYGYTF; J: TRBJ1-2; V: TRBV28
CDR3: CASGLGRGTEQFF; J: TRBJ2-1; V: TRBV12-5
CDR3: CASSSVRDTYYGYTF; J: TRBJ1-2; V: TRBV7-8
CDR3: CASWRGGNTEAFF; J: TRBJ1-1; V: TRBV5-6
CDR3: CASSFQGTSGQETQYF; J: TRBJ2-5; V: TRBV11-2
CDR3: CASSLGLAGVYEQYF; J: TRBJ2-7; V: TRBV7-2
CDR3: CASSSAGGEEGDTQYF; J: TRBJ2-3; V: TRBV27
CDR3: CASSTLDRGNPYEQYF; J: TRBJ2-7; V: TRBV19
CDR3: CASSESSAGDYRNEQFF; J: TRBJ2-1; V: TRBV10-1
CDR3: CASSLGGGLSYNEQFF; J: TRBJ2-1; V: TRBV7-2
CDR3: CSVDQGATGGISQFF; J: TRBJ2-1; V: TRBV29-1
CDR3: CASSGSGKETQYF; J: TRBJ2-5; V: TRBV4-3
CDR3: CASSYPATGMNTEAFF; J: TRBJ1-1; V: TRBV6-2/TRBV6-3
CDR3: CATPRTYSNQPQHF; J: TRBJ1-5; V: TRBV24-1
CDR3: CSERGRDGELFF; J: TRBJ2-2; V: TRBV29-1
CDR3: CASSVRWGAYEQYF; J: TRBJ2-7; V: TRBV5-1
CDR3: CASSTRLAGANEQYF; J: TRBJ2-7; V: TRBV28
CDR3: CASSPTSGGLYEQYF; J: TRBJ2-7; V: TRBV6-5
CDR3: CASSLDRGADQPQHF; J: TRBJ1-5; V: TRBV7-2
CDR3: CASSLRGTGSNTGELFF; J: TRBJ2-2; V: TRBV5-1
CDR3: CASSYGGARTEAFF; J: TRBJ1-1; V: TRBV6-5
CDR3: CASSQGPGTAAWGGGYTF; J: TRBJ1-2; V: TRBV4-1
CDR3: CASSLDLAGRRETQYF; J: TRBJ2-5; V: TRBV5-1
CDR3: CASSLAASAYEQYF; J: TRBJ2-7; V: TRBV7-2
CDR3: CASSPRGGGVLSGANVLTF; J: TRBJ2-6; V: TRBV7-6
CDR3: CATPGEDYEQYF; J: TRBJ2-7; V: TRBV15
CDR3: CARSLETGANYGYTF; J: TRBJ1-2; V: TRBV5-3
CDR3: CASSGETSGSSYEQYF; J: TRBJ2-7; V: TRBV6-6
CDR3: CASSSGTSGIGEQFF; J: TRBJ2-1; V: TRBV5-4
CDR3: CASSKGLSRGLAGLEQYF; J: TRBJ2-7; V: TRBV21-1
CDR3: CASSFEGRTEAFF; J: TRBJ1-1; V: TRBV5-1
CDR3: CASFQGGGMNTEAFF; J: TRBJ1-1; V: TRBV5-4
CDR3: CASSLARGLARGREQYF; J: TRBJ2-7; V: TRBV28
CDR3: CASSDGRGGTDTQYF; J: TRBJ2-3; V: TRBV2
CDR3: CASSWGGEGYTF; J: TRBJ1-2; V: TRBV11-2
CDR3: CASSRMTGLGNTEAFF; J: TRBJ1-1; V: TRBV7-9
CDR3: CASSLGDYGYTF; J: TRBJ1-2; V: TRBV28
CDR3: CAWGGRGTSAAGGELFF; J: TRBJ2-2; V: TRBV30
CDR3: CASSGGTSGNTGELFF; J: TRBJ2-2; V: TRBV7-6
CDR3: CASSELADYNEQFF; J: TRBJ2-1; V: TRBV19
CDR3: CATSDSRGRGTYNEQFF; J: TRBJ2-1; V: TRBV24-1